One and the same sample provided the 20 T cell receptor beta chains below, sequenced in a study of brain metastases from non-small cell lung cancer. Clones were sequenced by immunoSEQ multiplex PCR, and TCRdb holds only the in-frame ones, with some missing. The profile shows 14,000 to 15,000 clones, about four fifths of them singletons. Sequencing input: primary lung tumor tissue. These TCRs come from a donor at least 40 years old with non-small cell lung cancer.

The chain uses TRBV6-5 and TRBJ1-2, with D possibly TRBD1 on 6 matching bases. CDR1 and CDR2 (germline): MNHEY, SVGAGI. The germline V and J ends were trimmed by 5 bases and 4 bases, with 11 bases remaining between them. The CDR3 consists of 13 residues. In nucleotides, the CDR3 is TGTGCCAGCAGTAACCCGGACAGCTATGGCTACACCTTC. This codes for CASSNPDSYGYTF.

The rearrangement links TRBV7-2 to TRBJ2-7, with a tentative D call TRBD1 (7 bases). Germline V lookup: CDR1 SGHTA, CDR2 FQGNSA. With 4 bases removed from V and 2 bases from J, the gap between germline ends came to 18 bases. The CDR3 loop spans 16 amino acids. CDR3 nucleotide sequence: TGTGCCAGCAGCTCCAGGGCGGGACAGCTAGCCTACGAGCAGTACTTC. Its translation: CASSSRAGQLAYEQYF.

The chain recombines TRBV6-4 with TRBJ2-3, with 11 bases that match TRBD2. CDR3 length: 15 residues. After removal of 5 bases from V and 1 base from J, the junction contained 2 bases not matched to a gene. Germline CDR1 is MRHNA and CDR2 is SNTAGT. The CDR3 protein is CASSFSGGGTDTQYF. CDR3 DNA: TGTGCCAGCAGTTTTAGCGGGGGGGGCACAGATACGCAGTATTTT.

This clone has just one count. V gene TRBV3-1 (or the pseudogene TRBV3-2) combines with J gene TRBJ2-7, with 8 bases matching TRBD1. The CDR3 is 15 residues long. V lost 4 bases to trimming and J lost 5 bases; unmatched junction nucleotides: 10. Germline V lookup: CDR1 LGHDT, CDR2 YNNKEL (reference sequence). DNA for the CDR3: TGTGCCAGCAGCCCGGCGATCGACAGGGGCAACGAGCAGTACGTC. Its protein product is CASSPAIDRGNEQYV.

This clone has a handful of counts. The rearrangement joins TRBV3-1 (or the pseudogene TRBV3-2) to TRBJ1-1; D gene unclear. Per the germline V gene, CDR1 is LGHDT and CDR2 is YNNKEL (reference sequence). There are 14 residues in the CDR3. V dropped 1 base and J dropped 8 bases, with 14 bases sitting between them. This CDR3 is CASSQGLEGREAFF. DNA for the CDR3: TGTGCCAGCAGCCAAGGATTAGAGGGCCGAGAAGCTTTCTTT.

The chain recombines TRBV30 with TRBJ2-1; D not certain. The CDR3 is 13 amino acids. Trimming took 0 bases from V and 3 from J, leaving 6 bases between them. In germline, CDR1 is GTSNPN, CDR2 SVGIG (reference sequence). CDR3 protein: CAWSVGRYNEQFF. The CDR3, as DNA: TGTGCCTGGAGTGTAGGCCGCTACAATGAGCAGTTCTTC.

This clone appeared once. The rearrangement links TRBV2 to TRBJ2-1; the D is unclear. The CDR3 is 12 residues long. From germline, CDR1 is SNHLY and CDR2 FYNNEI. V lost 6 bases to trimming and J lost 8 bases, with 11 bases between them. The CDR3 here is CASSFRIYEQFF. As DNA, the CDR3 is TGTGCCAGCAGCTTCAGGATTTATGAGCAGTTCTTC.

The rearrangement joins TRBV10-3 to TRBJ1-6, with a possible D match to TRBD1 (5 bases). Germline V lookup: CDR1 ENHRY, CDR2 SYGVKD. Trimming removed 8 bases from V and 2 bases from J, with 7 bases in between. The CDR3 spans 13 residues. The CDR3 region is CAIGAAYNSPLHF. The CDR3, as DNA: TGTGCCATCGGGGCTGCCTATAATTCACCCCTCCACTTT.

This chain joins TRBV12-5 and TRBJ2-2; D gene unclear. V was clipped by 0 bases and J by 0 bases, with 2 bases between them. The CDR3 extends over 14 amino acids. Looked up from germline, CDR1 is LGHNT and CDR2 is FRNRAP. In DNA form, the CDR3 reads TGTGCTAGTGGTTTGGTCACGAACACCGGGGAGCTGTTTTTT. Protein product: CASGLVTNTGELFF.

The chain recombines TRBV5-5 with TRBJ1-1; D is ambiguous. The germline V and J ends were trimmed by 2 bases and 2 bases, with 7 bases remaining between them. The length of the CDR3 is 13 residues. The V gene's germline CDR1 is SGHKS and CDR2 YYEKEE (reference sequence). Here the CDR3 DNA reads TGTGCCAGCAGCTTTGTACGAAACACTGAAGCTTTCTTT. This translates into CASSFVRNTEAFF. The full variable domain, in which reference TRBV5-5 and TRBJ1-1 provide the parts outside the CDR3, is DAGVTQSPTHLIKTRGQQVTLRCSPISGHKSVSWYQQVLGQGPQFIFQYYEKEERGRGNFPDRFSARQFPNYSSELNVNALLLGDSALYLCASSFVRNTEAFFGQGTRLTVV.

Here the CDR3 reads CASSRDGGYTF. CDR3 bases: TGTGCCAGCAGCCGGGACGGAGGCTACACCTTC. V is TRBV12-3 or TRBV12-4 and J is TRBJ1-2; a possible D gene is TRBD1 (5 bases). This CDR3 contains 11 residues. The V and J ends lost 6 bases and 8 bases respectively, with 10 bases between them.

This clone is labeled medium-sized. J is TRBJ2-2 and V is TRBV5-6; no clear D gene. V lost 2 bases to trimming and J lost 6 bases, with 5 bases between them. This CDR3 is 12 amino acids long. Germline-derived CDR1 and CDR2 are SGHDT and YYEEEE. CDR3 protein: CASSLGSGELFF. As DNA, the CDR3 is TGTGCCAGCAGCTTAGGTTCCGGGGAGCTGTTTTTT.

The V call is TRBV24-1, the J call TRBJ1-5; weak D call: TRBD1 (6 bases). Germline lookup yields CDR1 KGHDR and CDR2 SFDVKD. This CDR3 spans 17 amino acids. The germline V and J ends were trimmed by 5 bases and 2 bases, with 18 bases remaining between them. The CDR3 spells CATSVRGGAQGNQPQHF. The CDR3 DNA is TGTGCCACCAGTGTCCGGGGGGGGGCGCAGGGCAATCAGCCCCAGCATTTT.

The CDR3 region is CASSFGPDRMYLDGYTF. The CDR3 DNA is TGTGCCAGCAGCTTTGGGCCGGACAGGATGTATCTGGATGGCTACACCTTC. The chain carries TRBV7-8 and TRBJ1-2; 7 nucleotides line up with TRBD1. The junction had 16 bases not matched to a gene; V was cut back by 3 bases and J by 6 bases. The CDR3 consists of 17 residues. Germline V CDR1 and CDR2: SGHVS, FQNEAQ.

The V and J genes are TRBV6-5 and TRBJ2-2, with TRBD2 matching over 7 bases. This CDR3 is built from 15 residues. Germline V gene lookup returns CDR1 MNHEY and CDR2 SVGAGI. V gave up 6 bases and J gave up 4 bases; unmatched junction bases: 8. As DNA, the CDR3 is TGTGCCAGCAGGGCTCCGGGGGGAGCCACCGGGGAGCTGTTTTTT. It translates to CASRAPGGATGELFF.

The rearrangement uses TRBV5-1 and TRBJ2-7; TRBD2 might be the D (5 bases). From germline, CDR1 is SGHRS and CDR2 YFSETQ. The CDR3 has 9 residues. The V and J ends lost 9 bases and 7 bases respectively, with 8 bases between them. The CDR3 nucleotides read TGCGCCATCCCGGGGGAGCAGTACGTC. This encodes CAIPGEQYV.

V gene TRBV11-3 combines with J gene TRBJ2-4, with TRBD1 identical over 7 bases. The J segment lost 4 bases and the V segment lost 8 bases, leaving 5 bases of the junction unmatched. Germline V gives CDR1 SGHNT, CDR2 YENEEA. CDR3 length equals 13 residues. CDR3 nucleotide sequence: TGTGCCAGCGCGGAACAGGGGAAAAACATTCAGTACTTC. The encoded protein is CASAEQGKNIQYF.

V is TRBV5-4 and J is TRBJ2-2; D is possibly TRBD1 or TRBD2 (5 bases each). The CDR3 is 16 residues long. Germline V gene lookup returns CDR1 SGHNT and CDR2 YYREEE (reference sequence). V was trimmed by 0 bases and J by 0 bases, leaving 9 bases between them. The DNA of the CDR3 is TGTGCCAGCAGCTTGGCTAGCAGGGCGAACACCGGGGAGCTGTTTTTT. Translating it yields CASSLASRANTGELFF.

The chain is built from TRBV14 and TRBJ1-1; a weak D match, TRBD1 (5 bases). Per germline, CDR1 SGHDN and CDR2 FVKESK. With 6 bases removed from V and 1 base from J, the gap between germline ends came to 9 bases. The CDR3 sequence is 13 residues long. CDR3 in amino acids: CASRQTGNTEAFF. The CDR3 DNA is TGTGCCAGCAGACAAACAGGGAACACTGAAGCTTTCTTT.

The V call is TRBV2, the J call TRBJ2-7, with 7 bases fitting TRBD2. The V segment lost 4 bases and the J segment 3 bases; nucleotides outside the gene matches: 12. In germline, CDR1 is SNHLY, CDR2 FYNNEI. This CDR3 comprises 16 residues. CDR3 in DNA: TGTGCCAGCAGTGGGCACTGGGGGAGGGAGGGCTACGAGCAGTACGTC. Encoded protein: CASSGHWGREGYEQYV.